The clone carrying this T cell receptor (beta chain) appeared a few times. Antigen: not known. These data belong to a study of OX40 agonist ivuxolimab in advanced cancers. Some clones are missing from TCRdb's copy, which holds only in-frame ones; the method was immunoSEQ multiplex PCR. The repertoire holds around 10,000 clones, with around four fifths as singletons. Study results and caveats: In the 0.1 to 3.0 mg/kg range, CD4+ and CD8+ blood T cells had expanded clonally by week 6.

The material sequenced was CD4+ or CD8+ T cells sorted from blood, taken in a trial of the OX40 agonist ivuxolimab. The sequence was collected from an adult with an advanced solid tumor such as melanoma, head and neck, liver or kidney cancer.

The CDR3 region has the DNA TGTGCCAGCAGTGACTCGGTGGGATTTGAGCAGTTCTTC. Protein product: CASSDSVGFEQFF. The chain joins TRBV6-4 to TRBJ2-1; D ambiguous. The CDR3 totals 13 residues. Trimming took off 0 bases at V and 9 bases at J, with 9 bases between the two ends. CDR1 and CDR2 from the germline V gene are MRHNA and SNTAGT.